The rows below give T cell receptor beta chains drawn from one sample of a study of blood T cell repertoires in COVID-19. Generated by immunoSEQ multiplex PCR, the TCRdb table keeps only in-frame clones and is missing some. The table shows 93,000 or so clones, with just over 85% occurring only once. Sequences were obtained from peripheral blood. Source of these receptors: a human donor in a cohort sampled during active COVID-19. CDR3s include the opening cysteine and the closing phenylalanine or tryptophan. D genes are given only for firm matches. Clone sizes are given selectively: once, few, many, or a class where the clone is expanded.

d_gene	v_gene	abundance	j_gene	CDR3aa	CDR3nt
.	TRBV30	.	TRBJ1-1	CAWSGQFNTEAFF	TGTGCCTGGAGCGGACAGTTCAACACTGAAGCTTTCTTT
.	TRBV7-8	once	TRBJ1-1	CASSLGRAEAFF	TGTGCCAGCAGCCTAGGACGGGCTGAAGCTTTCTTT
TRBD1	TRBV5-1	.	TRBJ2-1	CASATGRNEQFF	TGCGCCAGCGCGACAGGGCGGAATGAGCAGTTCTTC
TRBD2	TRBV9	.	TRBJ2-2	CASSAPSGSLTGELFF	TGTGCCAGCAGCGCCCCTAGCGGGAGTTTGACCGGGGAGCTGTTTTTT
.	TRBV19	.	TRBJ1-1	CASSIDVNTEAFF	TGTGCCAGTAGTATAGACGTGAACACTGAAGCTTTCTTT
.	TRBV28	.	TRBJ1-1	CASSSNDRIEAFF	TGTGCCAGCAGTTCCAATGACAGGATTGAAGCTTTCTTT
TRBD1	TRBV9	.	TRBJ1-1	CASSVGPGGGGAFF	TGTGCCAGCAGCGTAGGTCCAGGGGGCGGTGGGGCTTTCTTT
TRBD2	TRBV5-1	.	TRBJ2-5	CASSPGLGLVPETQYF	TGCGCCAGCAGCCCGGGGCTTGGACTAGTCCCAGAGACCCAGTACTTC
.	TRBV6-1	few	TRBJ1-1	CASSDRENTEAFF	TGTGCCAGCAGTGACAGGGAAAACACTGAAGCTTTCTTT
.	TRBV29-1	.	TRBJ1-2	CSVAGSGGNYGYTF	TGCAGCGTAGCCGGGTCGGGAGGAAACTATGGCTACACCTTC
TRBD1	TRBV27	.	TRBJ2-7	CASSTRTGGTYEQYF	TGTGCCAGCAGTACCCGGACAGGGGGCACATACGAGCAGTACTTC
TRBD1	TRBV5-1	.	TRBJ1-3	CASSLGQGASGNTIYF	TGCGCCAGCAGCTTGGGGCAGGGGGCCTCTGGAAACACCATATATTTT
.	TRBV29-1	.	TRBJ1-2	CSVEPTVVRVTGYTF	TGCAGCGTTGAGCCGACGGTTGTCAGGGTGACTGGCTACACCTTC
TRBD1	TRBV6-4	once	TRBJ1-4	CASPGQGGSTNEKLFF	TGTGCCAGTCCGGGACAGGGTGGGTCAACTAATGAAAAACTGTTTTTT
.	TRBV30	.	TRBJ1-2	CARDFAYGYTF	TGTGCTAGGGACTTCGCCTATGGCTACACCTTC
.	TRBV5-5	many	TRBJ2-7	CASSLAGSLHYEQYF	TGTGCCAGCAGCTTGGCCGGGTCGCTTCACTACGAGCAGTACTTC
.	TRBV7-2	once	TRBJ2-7	CASRTTAQGSYEQYF	TGTGCCAGCAGGACCACGGCGCAGGGGTCCTACGAGCAGTACTTC
.	TRBV28	.	TRBJ1-6	CASSPAERNSPLHF	TGTGCCAGCAGCCCCGCGGAACGGAATTCACCCCTCCACTTT
TRBD1	TRBV2	.	TRBJ2-7	CASSGGDRGTYEQYF	TGTGCCAGCAGTGGGGGGGACAGGGGAACCTACGAGCAGTACTTC
TRBD2	TRBV5-1	.	TRBJ2-5	CASSLGPSGQETQYF	TGCGCCAGCAGCTTGGGGCCTAGCGGGCAAGAGACCCAGTACTTC
TRBD2	TRBV4-2	few	TRBJ2-3	CASSQSTGGADTQYF	TGTGCCAGCAGTCAGAGTACGGGAGGAGCAGATACGCAGTATTTT
.	TRBV9	once	TRBJ1-4	CASSVATATGATNEKLFF	TGTGCCAGCAGCGTAGCTACGGCGACGGGTGCAACTAATGAAAAACTGTTTTTT
.	TRBV7-8	.	TRBJ1-5	CASSRGFNQPQHF	TGTGCCAGCAGTAGGGGATTCAATCAGCCCCAGCATTTT
TRBD2	TRBV28	.	TRBJ2-1	CASSFSAGLGSFNEQFF	TGTGCCAGCAGTTTCTCTGCCGGACTAGGAAGTTTCAATGAGCAGTTCTTC
TRBD2	TRBV14	.	TRBJ2-1	CASSQLMTSGSREQFF	TGTGCCAGCAGCCAACTAATGACTAGCGGGAGTCGGGAGCAGTTCTTC
TRBD1	TRBV7-6	.	TRBJ1-1	CASSLAGTGDLGTEAFF	TGTGCCAGCAGCTTAGCGGGGACAGGGGATTTGGGAACTGAAGCTTTCTTT
TRBD1	TRBV6-6	few	TRBJ1-3	CASSQTGTGGYETTGNTIYF	TGTGCCAGCAGTCAAACCGGGACAGGGGGCTATGAGACAACTGGAAACACCATATATTTT
TRBD1	TRBV7-2	.	TRBJ1-2	CASSLGGQDSSGYTF	TGTGCCAGCAGCTTAGGAGGACAGGACTCGAGCGGCTACACCTTC
TRBD1	TRBV5-1	.	TRBJ1-3	CASGPVTGGSGNTIYF	TGCGCCAGCGGCCCCGTGACAGGGGGTTCTGGAAACACCATATATTTT
TRBD1	TRBV6-6	few	TRBJ1-2	CASSAWTGASYGYTF	TGTGCCAGCAGTGCCTGGACAGGGGCAAGCTATGGCTACACCTTC
.	TRBV19	.	TRBJ2-3	CASSISLQADTQYF	TGTGCCAGTAGTATCTCGCTACAGGCAGATACGCAGTATTTT
TRBD1	TRBV5-1	.	TRBJ1-1	CASSWNRGTSAEAFF	TGCGCCAGCAGCTGGAACAGGGGAACCTCCGCTGAAGCTTTCTTT
.	TRBV10-2	.	TRBJ1-2	CASSDVRGGSNYGYTF	TGCGCCAGCAGTGACGTTAGGGGGGGGTCTAACTATGGCTACACCTTC
.	TRBV19	.	TRBJ1-2	CASTQGRLEDYGYTF	TGTGCCAGTACTCAGGGGAGATTGGAGGACTATGGCTACACCTTC
.	TRBV2	.	TRBJ2-3	CASSGDGTRTDTQYF	TGTGCCAGCAGTGGGGATGGGACACGCACAGATACGCAGTATTTT
.	TRBV13	.	TRBJ2-7	CASSLGLDEQYF	TGTGCCAGCAGCTTAGGCCTCGACGAGCAGTACTTC
.	TRBV7-2	.	TRBJ1-1	CASSLDHGNTEAFF	TGTGCCAGCAGCTTAGATCACGGGAACACTGAAGCTTTCTTT
TRBD1	TRBV11-2	.	TRBJ1-3	CASSTGGAGNTIYF	TGTGCCAGCAGCACAGGGGGCGCTGGAAACACCATATATTTT
.	TRBV19	.	TRBJ1-5	CASSIGEPQHF	TGTGCCAGTAGTATCGGAGAGCCCCAGCATTTT
TRBD2	TRBV7-9	.	TRBJ2-2	CASSPPEREGTGELFF	TGTGCCAGCAGCCCTCCGGAGCGGGAGGGCACCGGGGAGCTGTTTTTT
.	TRBV7-2	.	TRBJ1-1	CASSLGVLTVDAFF	TGTGCCAGCAGCTTAGGGGTTTTGACAGTTGATGCTTTCTTT
TRBD1	TRBV7-3	.	TRBJ1-1	CASSVRQGTEAFF	TGTGCCAGCAGCGTAAGACAGGGAACTGAAGCTTTCTTT
.	TRBV7-9	.	TRBJ1-1	CASSPQGRNTEAFF	TGTGCCAGCAGCCCACAGGGACGGAACACTGAAGCTTTCTTT
.	TRBV9	.	TRBJ2-1	CASSARGTAGYNEQFF	TGTGCCAGCAGCGCCCGGGGGACAGCTGGGTACAATGAGCAGTTCTTC
TRBD1	TRBV9	.	TRBJ2-5	CASSGTGTGTRETQYF	TGTGCCAGCAGCGGAACCGGGACAGGGACAAGGGAGACCCAGTACTTC
.	TRBV18	.	TRBJ1-1	CASSPPVTTNTEAFF	TGTGCCAGCTCACCACCGGTAACTACGAACACTGAAGCTTTCTTT
.	TRBV12-3/TRBV12-4	few	TRBJ1-1	CASSPTTEAFF	TGTGCCAGCAGTCCAACTACTGAAGCTTTCTTT
.	TRBV19	.	TRBJ1-5	CASSTSGVYGNQPQHF	TGTGCCAGTAGTACCTCAGGGGTATACGGCAATCAGCCCCAGCATTTT
TRBD2	TRBV19	.	TRBJ2-1	CASSISRGTYNEQFF	TGTGCCAGTAGTATCTCGCGGGGGACTTACAATGAGCAGTTCTTC
TRBD2	TRBV19	.	TRBJ2-7	CASGGLAAYEQYF	TGTGCCAGTGGGGGACTAGCGGCCTACGAGCAGTACTTC
TRBD2	TRBV27	.	TRBJ2-5	CASSLSGELAEETQYF	TGTGCCAGCAGTTTATCGGGGGAACTAGCGGAAGAGACCCAGTACTTC
TRBD1	TRBV19	.	TRBJ1-1	CASSIREGARNTEAFF	TGTGCCAGTAGTATAAGAGAGGGGGCGCGGAACACTGAAGCTTTCTTT
TRBD1	TRBV4-3	.	TRBJ2-7	CASSQGLTGGASYEQYF	TGCGCCAGCAGCCAAGGGTTGACAGGGGGCGCGTCCTACGAGCAGTACTTC
.	TRBV10-3	.	TRBJ1-1	CAISPVNTEAFF	TGTGCCATCAGCCCGGTAAACACTGAAGCTTTCTTT
TRBD2	TRBV14	.	TRBJ2-1	CASSHWGGFNEQFF	TGTGCCAGCAGCCACTGGGGAGGGTTCAATGAGCAGTTCTTC
TRBD1	TRBV6-5	.	TRBJ2-7	CASSYSGQGIYEQYF	TGTGCCAGCAGTTACTCTGGACAGGGTATCTACGAGCAGTACTTC
.	TRBV5-1	few	TRBJ1-5	CASSPSGQSNQPQHF	TGCGCCAGCAGCCCTAGCGGGCAGAGCAATCAGCCCCAGCATTTT
TRBD2	TRBV19	.	TRBJ2-3	CASSGGGTDTQYF	TGTGCCAGTAGCGGGGGGGGCACAGATACGCAGTATTTT
TRBD2	TRBV6-2/TRBV6-3	.	TRBJ2-1	CASSYSTSGSGNEQFF	TGTGCCAGCAGTTACTCGACTAGCGGGAGTGGGAATGAGCAGTTCTTC
.	TRBV12-3/TRBV12-4	.	TRBJ2-5	CASSLISPETQYF	TGTGCCAGCAGTTTAATATCCCCAGAGACCCAGTACTTC